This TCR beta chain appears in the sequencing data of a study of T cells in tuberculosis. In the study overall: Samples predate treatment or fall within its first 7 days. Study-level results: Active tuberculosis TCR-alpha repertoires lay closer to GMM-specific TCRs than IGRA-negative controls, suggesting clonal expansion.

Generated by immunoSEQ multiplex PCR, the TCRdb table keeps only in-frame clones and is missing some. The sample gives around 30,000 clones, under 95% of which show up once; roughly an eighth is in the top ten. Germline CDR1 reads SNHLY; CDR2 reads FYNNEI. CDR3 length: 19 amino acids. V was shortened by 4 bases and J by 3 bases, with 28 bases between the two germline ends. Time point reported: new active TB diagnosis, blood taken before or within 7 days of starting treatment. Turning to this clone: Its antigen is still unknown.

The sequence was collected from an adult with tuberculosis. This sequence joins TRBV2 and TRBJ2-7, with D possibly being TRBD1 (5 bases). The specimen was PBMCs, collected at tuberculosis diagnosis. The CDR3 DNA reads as TGTGCCAGCAGTGTCTTAAGACAGAGTCAACTGCAGCCTATCTACGAGCAGTACTTC. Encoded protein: CASSVLRQSQLQPIYEQYF. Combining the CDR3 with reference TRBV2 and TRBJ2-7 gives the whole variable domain EPEVTQTPSHQVTQMGQEVILRCVPISNHLYFYWYRQILGQKVEFLVSFYNNEISEKSEIFDDQFSVERPDGSNFTLKIRSTKLEDSAMYFCASSVLRQSQLQPIYEQYFGPGTRLTVT.